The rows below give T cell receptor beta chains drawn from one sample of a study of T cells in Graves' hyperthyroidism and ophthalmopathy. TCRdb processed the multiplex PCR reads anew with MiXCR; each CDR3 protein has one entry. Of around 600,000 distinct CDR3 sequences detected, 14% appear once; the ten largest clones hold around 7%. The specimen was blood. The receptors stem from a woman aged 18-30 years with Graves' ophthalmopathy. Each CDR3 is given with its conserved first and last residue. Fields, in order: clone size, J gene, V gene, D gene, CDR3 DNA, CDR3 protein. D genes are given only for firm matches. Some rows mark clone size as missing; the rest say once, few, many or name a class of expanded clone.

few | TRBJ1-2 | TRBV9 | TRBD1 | TGTGCCAGCAGCGCTCGGACAGGGACAACTGGCTACACCTTC | CASSARTGTTGYTF
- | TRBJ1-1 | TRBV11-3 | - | TGTGCCAGCAGCTTAGATGGGGGCAGGGTAGGGGACACTGAAGCTTTCTTT | CASSLDGGRVGDTEAFF
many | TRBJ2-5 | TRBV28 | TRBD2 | TGTGCCAGCAGTTTGTCTAGGACTAGCGGGCCTAGGAGGACCCAGTACTTC | CASSLSRTSGPRRTQYF
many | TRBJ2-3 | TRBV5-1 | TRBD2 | TGCGCCAGCAGCTTATTTGCGGGAGGATCAGATACGCAGTATTTT | CASSLFAGGSDTQYF
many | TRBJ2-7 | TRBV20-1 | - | TGCAGTGCTATGTTTAACGCGAACGAGCAGTACTTC | CSAMFNANEQYF
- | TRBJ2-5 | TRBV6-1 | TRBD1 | TGTGCCAGCACCGACTGGGCAGGGGGAGAGACCCAGTACTTC | CASTDWAGGETQYF
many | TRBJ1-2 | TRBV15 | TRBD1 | TGTGCCACCAGCAGACCCGGACAGGGCCTCTATGGCTACACCTTC | CATSRPGQGLYGYTF
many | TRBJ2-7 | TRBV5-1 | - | TGCGCCAGCAGTTCGACAGTCACTTTAACCTACGAGCAGTACTTC | CASSSTVTLTYEQYF
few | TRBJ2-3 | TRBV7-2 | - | TGTGCCAGCATCGATCTTAGAGGAGCGGGAGATACGCAGTATTTT | CASIDLRGAGDTQYF
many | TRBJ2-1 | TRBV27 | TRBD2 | TGTGCCAGCAGTTCGAGACAGGGTCAACTAGCGGGATATGAGCAGTTCTTC | CASSSRQGQLAGYEQFF